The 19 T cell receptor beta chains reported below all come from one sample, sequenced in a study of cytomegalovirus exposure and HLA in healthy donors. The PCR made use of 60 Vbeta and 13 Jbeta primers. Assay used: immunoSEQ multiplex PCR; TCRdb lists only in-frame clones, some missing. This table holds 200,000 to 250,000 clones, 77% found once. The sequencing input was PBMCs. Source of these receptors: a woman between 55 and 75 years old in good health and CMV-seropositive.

The DNA for the CDR3 is TGTGCCAGTCTTACAGCAGATACGCAGTATTTT. Translation gives CASLTADTQYF. The rearrangement uses TRBV2 and TRBJ2-3; no firm D call. Between the trimmed V and J ends, which lost 9 bases and 4 bases, there was a span of 8 bases. There are 11 residues in the CDR3. CDR1 SNHLY and CDR2 FYNNEI come from the germline V gene.

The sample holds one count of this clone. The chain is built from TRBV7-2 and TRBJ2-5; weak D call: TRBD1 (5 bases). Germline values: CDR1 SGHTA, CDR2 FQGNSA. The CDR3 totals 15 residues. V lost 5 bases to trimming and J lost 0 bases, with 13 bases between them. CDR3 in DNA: TGTGCCAGCAGCGCTGCGACAGTGTACCAAGAGACCCAGTACTTC. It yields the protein CASSAATVYQETQYF.

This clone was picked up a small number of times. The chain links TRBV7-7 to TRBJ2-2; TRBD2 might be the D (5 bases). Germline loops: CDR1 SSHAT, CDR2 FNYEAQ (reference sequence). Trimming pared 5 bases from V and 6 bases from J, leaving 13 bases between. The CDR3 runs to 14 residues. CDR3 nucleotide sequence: TGTGCCAGCAGCCCCCGGACTTTCTCCGGGGAGCTGTTTTTT. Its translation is CASSPRTFSGELFF.

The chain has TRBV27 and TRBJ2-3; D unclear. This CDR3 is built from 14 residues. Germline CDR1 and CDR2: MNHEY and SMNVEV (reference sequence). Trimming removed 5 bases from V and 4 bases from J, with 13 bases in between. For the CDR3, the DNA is TGTGCCAGCAGTCCCCTGAGTCCCCCAGATACGCAGTATTTT. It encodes CASSPLSPPDTQYF.

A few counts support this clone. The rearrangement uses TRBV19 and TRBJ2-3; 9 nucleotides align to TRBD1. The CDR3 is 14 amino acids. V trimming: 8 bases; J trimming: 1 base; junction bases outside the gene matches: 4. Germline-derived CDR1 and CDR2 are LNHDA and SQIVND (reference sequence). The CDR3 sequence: CASRRDRGTDTQYF. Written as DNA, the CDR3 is TGTGCCAGTCGAAGGGACAGGGGCACAGATACGCAGTATTTT.

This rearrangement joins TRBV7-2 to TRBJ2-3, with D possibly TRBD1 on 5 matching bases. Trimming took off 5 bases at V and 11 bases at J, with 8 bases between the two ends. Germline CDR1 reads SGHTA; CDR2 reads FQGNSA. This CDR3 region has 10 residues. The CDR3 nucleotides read TGTGCCAGCAGCAGGGGTGAGCAGTATTTT. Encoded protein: CASSRGEQYF.

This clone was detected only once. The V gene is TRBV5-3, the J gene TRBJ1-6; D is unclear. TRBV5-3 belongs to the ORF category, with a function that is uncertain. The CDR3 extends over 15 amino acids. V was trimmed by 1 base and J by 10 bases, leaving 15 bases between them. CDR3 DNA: TGTGCCAGAAGCTTGAGAGGCATTCTACGGTCACCCCTCCACTTT. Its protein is CARSLRGILRSPLHF.

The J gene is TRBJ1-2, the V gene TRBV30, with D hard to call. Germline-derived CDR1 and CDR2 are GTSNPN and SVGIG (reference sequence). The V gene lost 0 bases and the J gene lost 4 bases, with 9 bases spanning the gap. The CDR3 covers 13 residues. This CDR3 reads CAWSVLGLYGYTF. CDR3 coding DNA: TGTGCCTGGAGTGTACTCGGTCTCTATGGCTACACCTTC.

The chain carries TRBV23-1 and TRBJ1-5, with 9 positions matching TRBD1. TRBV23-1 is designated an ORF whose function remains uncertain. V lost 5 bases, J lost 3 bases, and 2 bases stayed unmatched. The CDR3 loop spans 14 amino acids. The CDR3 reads CASSWDRANQPQHF. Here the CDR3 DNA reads TGCGCCAGCAGTTGGGACAGGGCCAATCAGCCCCAGCATTTT.

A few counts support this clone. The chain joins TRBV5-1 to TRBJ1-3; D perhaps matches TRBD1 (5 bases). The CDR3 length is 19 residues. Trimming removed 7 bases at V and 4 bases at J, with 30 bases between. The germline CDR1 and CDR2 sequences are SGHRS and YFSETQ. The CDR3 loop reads CASGRSFGGIQAAGNTIYF. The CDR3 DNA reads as TGCGCCAGCGGCCGGTCATTTGGGGGGATACAAGCAGCAGGAAACACCATATATTTT.

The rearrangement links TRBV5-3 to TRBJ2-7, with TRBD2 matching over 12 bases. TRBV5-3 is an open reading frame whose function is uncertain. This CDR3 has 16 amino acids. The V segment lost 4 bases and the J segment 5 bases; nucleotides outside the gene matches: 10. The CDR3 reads CARSRPLAGGLHEQYF. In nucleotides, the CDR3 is TGTGCCAGAAGCCGGCCTCTAGCGGGGGGGCTCCACGAGCAGTACTTC.

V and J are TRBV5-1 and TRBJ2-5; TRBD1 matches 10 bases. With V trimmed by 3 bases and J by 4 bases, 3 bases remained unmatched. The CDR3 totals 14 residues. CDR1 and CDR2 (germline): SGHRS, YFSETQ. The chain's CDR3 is CASSWGTGAETQYF. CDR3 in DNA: TGCGCCAGCAGCTGGGGGACAGGGGCAGAGACCCAGTACTTC.

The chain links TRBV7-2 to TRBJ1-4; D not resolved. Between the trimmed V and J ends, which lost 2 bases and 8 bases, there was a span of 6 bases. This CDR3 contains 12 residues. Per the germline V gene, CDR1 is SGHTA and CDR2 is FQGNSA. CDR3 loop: CASSLTREKLFF. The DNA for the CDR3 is TGTGCCAGCAGCTTAACACGAGAAAAACTGTTTTTT.

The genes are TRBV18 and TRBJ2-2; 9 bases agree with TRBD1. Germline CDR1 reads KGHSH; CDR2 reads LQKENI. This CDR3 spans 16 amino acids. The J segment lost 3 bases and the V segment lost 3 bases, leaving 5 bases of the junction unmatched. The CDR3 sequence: CASSPPGQGDTGELFF. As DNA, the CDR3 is TGTGCCAGCTCACCTCCGGGACAGGGTGACACCGGGGAGCTGTTTTTT. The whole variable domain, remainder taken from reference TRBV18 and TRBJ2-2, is NAGVMQNPRHLVRRRGQEARLRCSPMKGHSHVYWYRQLPEEGLKFMVYLQKENIIDESGMPKERFSAEFPKEGPSILRIQQVVRGDSAAYFCASSPPGQGDTGELFFGEGSRLTVL.

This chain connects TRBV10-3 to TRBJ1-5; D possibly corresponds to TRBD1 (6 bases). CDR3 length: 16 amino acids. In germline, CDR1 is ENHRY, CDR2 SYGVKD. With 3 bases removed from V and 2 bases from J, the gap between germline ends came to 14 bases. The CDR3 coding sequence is TGTGCCATCAGTGATCGAGGGGCAGGGGGCAATCAGCCCCAGCATTTT. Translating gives CAISDRGAGGNQPQHF.

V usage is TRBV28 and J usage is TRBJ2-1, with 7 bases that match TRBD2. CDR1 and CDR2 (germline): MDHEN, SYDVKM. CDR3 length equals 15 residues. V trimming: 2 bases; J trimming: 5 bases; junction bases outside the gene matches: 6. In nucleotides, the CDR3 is TGTGCCAGCAGTTTAAACCCCGGGGGGAACAATGAGCAGTTCTTC. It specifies CASSLNPGGNNEQFF.

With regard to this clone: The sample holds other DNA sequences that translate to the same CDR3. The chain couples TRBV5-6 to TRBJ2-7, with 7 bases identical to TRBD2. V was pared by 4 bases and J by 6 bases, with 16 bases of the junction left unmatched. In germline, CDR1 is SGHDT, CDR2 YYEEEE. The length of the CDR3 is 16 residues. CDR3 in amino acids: CASSLFSGPSVGEQYF. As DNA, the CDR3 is TGTGCCAGCAGCCTGTTTAGCGGGCCTTCGGTAGGCGAGCAGTACTTC.

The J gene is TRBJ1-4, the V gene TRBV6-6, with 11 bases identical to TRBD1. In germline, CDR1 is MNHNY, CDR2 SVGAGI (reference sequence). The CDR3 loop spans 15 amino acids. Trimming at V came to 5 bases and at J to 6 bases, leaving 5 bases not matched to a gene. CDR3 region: CASSDGTGGDEKLFF. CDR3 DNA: TGTGCCAGCAGTGATGGGACAGGGGGAGATGAAAAACTGTTTTTT.

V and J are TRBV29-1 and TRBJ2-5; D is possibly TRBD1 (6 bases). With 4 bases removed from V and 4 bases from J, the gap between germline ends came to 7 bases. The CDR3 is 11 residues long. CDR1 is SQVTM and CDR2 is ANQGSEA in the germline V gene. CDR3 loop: CSVGGGETQYF. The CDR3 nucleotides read TGCAGCGTTGGAGGGGGAGAGACCCAGTACTTC.